This T cell receptor (beta chain) originates from a study of response to subunit inactivated influenza vaccine. TCRdb re-called the RT-PCR reads through MiXCR, storing one row per CDR3 protein. The sample has 150,000 to 200,000 distinct CDR3 sequences; approximately 12% are singletons. Germline V gene data show CDR1 as MNHEY and CDR2 as SVGEGT. Trimming pared 4 bases from V and 2 bases from J, leaving 22 bases between. The CDR3 spans 18 residues. This clonotype was seen a few times. These records were also assigned to another study, of T cells expressing NK-cell markers. That source reports: Scientists made TCR beta cDNA using 5'RACE template switching with UMIs. Serological testing identified most of the eight sequenced donors as HCMV-seropositive and one as seronegative. Of the CD8+ T cells in over five donors, 1.0-7.0% belonged to dominant NKG2C+ clonotypes.

J is TRBJ2-3 and V is TRBV6-2 or TRBV6-3, with D possibly matching TRBD1 (5 bases). The TCR sequence derives from a man aged 50-59 years who received an inactivated influenza vaccine. Sequences were derived from CD8+ T cells sorted from PBMCs, sampled roughly 12 days after vaccination. CDR3 bases: TGTGCCAGCAGTTTCGCATTCAGGGTGATGGATCACACAGATACGCAGTATTTT. Amino acids: CASSFAFRVMDHTDTQYF.